One sample yielded the 25 T cell receptor beta chains listed below, sequenced in a study of T cell repertoires in cytomegalovirus infection. Using its own MiXCR run on the reads, TCRdb lists one record per CDR3 protein. The sample records hundreds of thousands of distinct CDR3 sequences, 20% to 25% being singletons. Input material: CD8+ T cells from PBMCs. The receptors here all came from a human donor in good health (CMV status not recorded). Some clones in this sample may be carry-over from other donors' samples.

Of note for this clonotype: This may come from a read error, since a much larger clone is one base off. The V call is TRBV7-2, the J call TRBJ2-7, with TRBD2 identical over 12 bases. CDR1 and CDR2 from the germline V gene are SGHTA and FQGNSA. This CDR3 has 17 residues. Here the CDR3 reads CVSSLSGLAGSSYEQYF. The CDR3 bases are TGTGTCAGCAGCTTGTCCGGACTAGCGGGAAGCTCCTACGAGCAGTACTTC.

As for this clonotype: A far larger clone differs by one base, so this is likely a read error. The chain combines TRBV7-3 with TRBJ1-1; D ambiguous. The CDR3 totals 11 residues. CDR1 is SGHTA and CDR2 is FQGTGA in the germline V gene. This chain's CDR3 is CVSSGNTEAFF. The CDR3 DNA follows: TGTGTCAGCAGCGGGAACACTGAAGCTTTCTTT.

This clonotype was seen more than once but under ten times. The CDR3 DNA sequence: TGCAGTGCTAGGTGGATTGGGGATTTCACTGAAGCTTTCTTT. It specifies CSARWIGDFTEAFF. The chain combines TRBV20-1 with TRBJ1-1, with D unresolved. V was shortened by 3 bases and J by 4 bases, with 15 bases between the two germline ends. CDR3 length: 14 residues. The germline gives CDR1 DFQATT, CDR2 SNEGSKA (reference sequence).

This clonotype was recorded at least ten times. The chain couples TRBV7-2 to TRBJ1-2; D gene uncertain. Germline V gives CDR1 SGHTA, CDR2 FQGNSA. V was clipped by 2 bases and J by 7 bases, with 17 bases between them. The CDR3 is 15 residues long. This CDR3 is CASSLSSGSSRGYTF. The CDR3 coding sequence is TGTGCCAGCAGCTTAAGCTCGGGCAGCTCCCGTGGCTACACCTTC.

A few counts support this clonotype. The CDR3 coding sequence is TGTGCCAGCAGTTACTCGAGGGCAGGGGTAGACAATGAGCAGTTCTTC. It yields the protein CASSYSRAGVDNEQFF. The chain recombines TRBV6-8 with TRBJ2-1, with D possibly TRBD1 on 6 matching bases. There are 16 residues in the CDR3. V dropped 0 bases and J dropped 5 bases, with 14 bases sitting between them. Germline V CDR1 and CDR2: MNHGY, SAAAGT.

The genes are TRBV6-2 or TRBV6-3 and TRBJ1-5; the D gene is possibly TRBD1 (6 bases). CDR3 size: 14 residues. V lost 6 bases, J lost 0 bases, and 9 bases lay in between. Germline V gene lookup returns CDR1 MNHEY and CDR2 SVGEGT. CDR3 DNA: TGTGCCAGCAGCGGGACAAATAGCAATCAGCCCCAGCATTTT. It yields the protein CASSGTNSNQPQHF.

The V and J genes are TRBV7-9 and TRBJ2-7, with D unresolved. V was clipped by 5 bases and J by 6 bases, with 11 bases between them. The CDR3 loop spans 12 amino acids. Germline V gene sequence: CDR1 SEHNR, CDR2 FQNEAQ (reference sequence). The CDR3 DNA follows: TGTGCCAGCAGCGCCGCAGTCCCCGAGCAGTACTTC. This gives the protein CASSAAVPEQYF.

In this sample, this clonotype turned up a few times. The chain recombines TRBV25-1 with TRBJ2-2; D gene ambiguous. CDR1 is MGHDK, CDR2 SYGVNS, per germline. The CDR3 is 18 residues long. V shed 3 bases and J shed 2 bases, with 19 bases lying between them. The CDR3 is CASSERSIRYPNTGELFF. CDR3 sequence (DNA): TGTGCCAGCAGTGAGAGGTCCATCAGATACCCTAACACCGGGGAGCTGTTTTTT. The full variable domain, completed using reference TRBV25-1 and TRBJ2-2, is EADIYQTPRYLVIGTGKKITLECSQTMGHDKMYWYQQDPGMELHLIHYSYGVNSTEKGDLSSESTVSRIRTEHFPLTLESARPSHTSQYLCASSERSIRYPNTGELFFGEGSRLTVL.

Only a few counts were recorded for this clonotype. The chain joins TRBV13 to TRBJ2-3; TRBD2 agrees at 10 bases. With V trimmed by 5 bases and J by 2 bases, 16 bases remained unmatched. This CDR3 is 19 amino acids long. CDR1 is PRHDT, CDR2 FYEKMQ, per germline (reference sequence). CDR3 bases: TGTGCCAGCAGCCTCCGGGACGCGGACCTAGCGGGGGACACAGATACGCAGTATTTT. It specifies CASSLRDADLAGDTDTQYF.

The gene calls are TRBV18 and TRBJ2-1; D is uncertain. The CDR3 has 13 amino acids. Germline V gene lookup returns CDR1 KGHSH and CDR2 LQKENI. V was cut by 3 bases and J by 4 bases, with 7 bases left in between. This CDR3 reads CASSPISYNEQFF. CDR3 bases: TGTGCCAGCTCACCTATAAGTTACAATGAGCAGTTCTTC.

This chain uses TRBV6-6 with TRBJ2-3; 7 nucleotides agree with TRBD2. Germline V gene lookup returns CDR1 MNHNY and CDR2 SVGAGI (reference sequence). There are 15 residues in the CDR3. V shed 2 bases and J 1 base; nucleotides not matched to a gene: 3. Written as DNA, the CDR3 is TGTGCCAGCAGTTACGTCCGGGGGGGCACAGATACGCAGTATTTT. Its translation: CASSYVRGGTDTQYF.

This clonotype occurred a few times. V is TRBV27 and J is TRBJ1-2; a weak D match, TRBD1 (5 bases). Trimming cost V 10 bases and J 4 bases, with 13 bases left between them. Germline-derived CDR1 and CDR2 are MNHEY and SMNVEV (reference sequence). The CDR3 consists of 12 residues. The CDR3 nucleotides read TGTGCCACTCGGGGGTTAGCCTATGGCTACACCTTC. Translation gives CATRGLAYGYTF.

This clonotype occurred a few times. The genes are TRBV28 and TRBJ1-5; TRBD1 matches 8 bases. Per the germline V gene, CDR1 is MDHEN and CDR2 is SYDVKM. V was clipped by 1 base and J by 7 bases; unmatched bases: 6. This CDR3 has 15 amino acids. The CDR3 DNA follows: TGTGCCAGCAGTTTATCGACAGGGGCCAGACAGCCCCAGCATTTT. It translates to CASSLSTGARQPQHF.

The chain combines TRBV28 with TRBJ1-6; possible D gene TRBD1, 5 bases. Germline V CDR1 and CDR2: MDHEN, SYDVKM. The V gene lost 8 bases and the J gene lost 3 bases, with 17 bases spanning the gap. The CDR3 has 16 residues. CDR3 sequence reads: CASSSPGTFYNSPLHF. The DNA for the CDR3 is TGTGCCAGCTCCTCCCCAGGGACTTTCTATAATTCACCCCTCCACTTT.

The chain has TRBV7-9 and TRBJ1-1; D perhaps matches TRBD1 (5 bases). The CDR3 is made up of 16 amino acids. V lost 3 bases, J lost 6 bases, and 20 bases lay in between. Germline V gene data show CDR1 as SEHNR and CDR2 as FQNEAQ (reference sequence). The CDR3 here is CASSFEPGTLNSEAFF. The CDR3 DNA follows: TGTGCCAGCAGCTTCGAACCTGGGACTCTTAACTCTGAAGCTTTCTTT.

The table lists this clonotype with a few counts. V usage is TRBV6-6 and J usage is TRBJ1-1; unclear D gene. Trimming removed 5 bases from V and 3 bases from J, with 13 bases in between. The germline V gene has CDR1 MNHNY and CDR2 SVGAGI (reference sequence). The CDR3 spans 14 residues. The CDR3 DNA reads as TGTGCCAGCAGTCCCCGGGAGCTGTACACTGAAGCTTTCTTT. The encoded protein is CASSPRELYTEAFF.

The rearrangement joins TRBV4-1 to TRBJ2-1; unclear D gene. Germline CDR1 reads MGHRA; CDR2 reads YSYEKL. The CDR3 is 14 amino acids. The V end lost 0 bases, the J end lost 5 bases, and 8 bases lay between the germline ends. The CDR3 nucleotides read TGCGCCAGCAGCCAAGACAGGATGGACAATGAGCAGTTCTTC. Protein product: CASSQDRMDNEQFF.

The chain combines TRBV6-8 with TRBJ1-4; D may be TRBD1 (5 bases). CDR3 length: 15 residues. Trimming took off 2 bases at V and 7 bases at J, with 14 bases between the two ends. Germline CDR1 and CDR2: MNHGY and SAAAGT. CDR3 in DNA: TGTGCCAGCAGTTACCTGGCACAGAGGGGTGAAAAACTGTTTTTT. It codes for CASSYLAQRGEKLFF.

There are many counts of this clonotype. This chain links TRBV7-2 with TRBJ1-4; no reliable D call. This CDR3 is 16 amino acids long. Germline loops: CDR1 SGHTA, CDR2 FQGNSA. The V and J ends lost 5 bases and 4 bases respectively, with 17 bases between them. The CDR3 reads CASSAMGLARNEKLFF. The CDR3 DNA sequence: TGTGCCAGCAGCGCAATGGGTTTGGCCCGTAATGAAAAACTGTTTTTT.

The chain links TRBV6-2 or TRBV6-3 to TRBJ2-3, with 12 bases identical to TRBD1. V lost 5 bases, J lost 3 bases, and 3 bases stayed unmatched. CDR1 and CDR2 (germline): MNHEY, SVGEGT. This CDR3 spans 15 amino acids. CDR3 sequence reads: CASSEGQGATDTQYF. The CDR3 region has the DNA TGTGCCAGCAGTGAGGGACAGGGGGCGACAGATACGCAGTATTTT.

This clonotype was counted a few times. The chain uses TRBV20-1 and TRBJ1-1; possible D gene TRBD1, 5 bases. This CDR3 comprises 17 residues. Germline V CDR1 and CDR2: DFQATT, SNEGSKA (reference sequence). Trimming removed 6 bases from V and 6 bases from J, with 29 bases in between. The CDR3 DNA reads as TGCAGTGCCCTTTTCGAAGGCCGGGACGGCTTAAGAGCTGAAGCTTTCTTT. Translated: CSALFEGRDGLRAEAFF.

This chain joins TRBV7-2 and TRBJ2-5, with a weak D call TRBD2 (7 bases). The V gene lost 4 bases and the J gene lost 5 bases, with 17 bases spanning the gap. Per germline, CDR1 SGHTA and CDR2 FQGNSA. CDR3 size: 15 residues. The CDR3 DNA reads as TGTGCCAGCAGCTCTATGGGGGGGACATACGAGACCCAGTACTTC. Translation: CASSSMGGTYETQYF.

This clonotype occurred many times. The chain is built from TRBV25-1 and TRBJ2-7; 8 positions match TRBD1. Germline trimming cut 4 bases from V and 2 bases from J; bases unmatched to any gene: 10. The CDR3 runs 16 residues. The V gene's germline CDR1 is MGHDK and CDR2 SYGVNS. CDR3 bases: TGTGCCAGCAGTGGGCCGGGAAGCAGGGGGCCCTACGAGCAGTACTTC. This codes for CASSGPGSRGPYEQYF.

This rearrangement joins TRBV2 to TRBJ2-1; 14 bases match TRBD2. J was trimmed by 2 bases and V by 10 bases; bases with no gene match: 16. The germline V gene has CDR1 SNHLY and CDR2 FYNNEI. CDR3 length: 19 amino acids. CDR3 in DNA: TGTGCCATCCTTAGGACTAGCGGGGGGCTAATCCATACCTACAATGAGCAGTTCTTC. Its translation is CAILRTSGGLIHTYNEQFF.

This clonotype showed up many times. The V gene is TRBV7-6, the J gene TRBJ2-1; the D gene is possibly TRBD2 (6 bases). CDR3 length: 16 amino acids. From germline, CDR1 is SGHVS and CDR2 FNYEAQ. V lost 2 bases to trimming and J lost 5 bases, with 16 bases between them. CDR3 nucleotide sequence: TGTGCCAGCAGCTTACCGGAGGGTCCTAGTCACAATGAGCAGTTCTTC. The encoded protein is CASSLPEGPSHNEQFF.